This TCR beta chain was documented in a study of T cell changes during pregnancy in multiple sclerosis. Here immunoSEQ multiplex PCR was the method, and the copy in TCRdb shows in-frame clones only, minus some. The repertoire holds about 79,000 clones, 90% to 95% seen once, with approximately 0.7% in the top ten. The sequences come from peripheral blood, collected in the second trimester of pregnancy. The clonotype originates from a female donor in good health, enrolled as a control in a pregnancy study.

In DNA, the CDR3 is TGCGCCAGCAGTGCCGGGACAGGGGCCGGGGAGCTGTTTTTT. As protein: CASSAGTGAGELFF. The chain uses TRBV10-2 and TRBJ2-2, with 10 bases that match TRBD1. Germline V gives CDR1 WSHSY, CDR2 SAAADI. J was trimmed by 6 bases and V by 4 bases; bases with no gene match: 2. CDR3 length: 14 residues.